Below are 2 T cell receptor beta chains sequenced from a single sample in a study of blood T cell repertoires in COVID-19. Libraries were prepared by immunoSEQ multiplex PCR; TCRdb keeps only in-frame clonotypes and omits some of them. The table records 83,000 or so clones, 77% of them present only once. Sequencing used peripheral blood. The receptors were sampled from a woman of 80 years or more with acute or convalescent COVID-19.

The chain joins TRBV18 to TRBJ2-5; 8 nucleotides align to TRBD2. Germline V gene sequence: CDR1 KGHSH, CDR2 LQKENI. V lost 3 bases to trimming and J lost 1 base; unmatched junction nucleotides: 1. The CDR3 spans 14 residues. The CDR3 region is CASSPSGTQETQYF. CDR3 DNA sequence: TGTGCCAGCTCACCTAGCGGGACCCAAGAGACCCAGTACTTC.

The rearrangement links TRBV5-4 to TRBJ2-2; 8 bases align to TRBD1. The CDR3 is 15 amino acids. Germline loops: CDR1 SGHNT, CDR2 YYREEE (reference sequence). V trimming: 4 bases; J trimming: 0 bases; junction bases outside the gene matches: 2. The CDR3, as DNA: TGTGCCAGCAGCAAGGACAGGGCGAACACCGGGGAGCTGTTTTTT. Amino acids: CASSKDRANTGELFF.